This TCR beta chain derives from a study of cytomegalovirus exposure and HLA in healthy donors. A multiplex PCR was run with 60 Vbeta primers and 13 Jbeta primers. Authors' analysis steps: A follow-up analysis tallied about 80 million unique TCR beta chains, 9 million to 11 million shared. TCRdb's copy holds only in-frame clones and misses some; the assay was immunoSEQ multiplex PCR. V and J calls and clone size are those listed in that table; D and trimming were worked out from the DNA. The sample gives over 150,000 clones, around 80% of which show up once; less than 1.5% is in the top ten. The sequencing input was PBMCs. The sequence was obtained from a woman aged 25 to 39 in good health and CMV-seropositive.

CDR3 in amino acids: CSVASGDGTQYF. CDR3 coding DNA: TGCAGCGTTGCTAGCGGAGATGGGACCCAGTACTTC. The chain combines TRBV29-1 with TRBJ2-5, with 7 bases lining up with TRBD2. The germline V gene has CDR1 SQVTM and CDR2 ANQGSEA. Trimming at V came to 4 bases and at J to 7 bases, leaving 6 bases not matched to a gene. The CDR3 is 12 residues long. Looking up the rest from reference TRBV29-1 and TRBJ2-5 gives the full variable domain: SAVISQKPSRDICQRGTSLTIQCQVDSQVTMMFWYRQQPGQSLTLIATANQGSEATYESGFVIDKFPISRPNLTFSTLTVSNMSPEDSSIYLCSVASGDGTQYFGPGTRLLVL.